Following are 29 T cell receptor beta chains from one sample sequenced in a study of T-cell reconstitution after alpha-beta-depleted transplantation in children. Unique molecular identifiers tagged the TCRbeta library. TCRdb re-derived calls from the PCR reads in MiXCR, one entry per CDR3 protein. The profile shows about 610,000 distinct CDR3 sequences, about a quarter of them singletons. The sequenced sample was PBMCs, obtained before TCRalphabeta/CD19-depleted stem cell transplant. These TCRs come from a boy less than two years old with Wiskott-Aldrich syndrome, due to receive a stem cell transplant.

This chain links TRBV12-3 or TRBV12-4 with TRBJ1-4; 7 positions match TRBD1. This CDR3 is built from 14 residues. The J segment lost 7 bases and the V segment lost 5 bases, leaving 7 bases of the junction unmatched. CDR3 bases: TGTGCCAGCAGTCCAACAGGGGCGATTGAAAAACTGTTTTTT. Translated: CASSPTGAIEKLFF.

This clonotype came up a few times. The rearrangement links TRBV19 to TRBJ2-6; a weak D match, TRBD1 (7 bases). Germline loops: CDR1 LNHDA, CDR2 SQIVND (reference sequence). The CDR3 is 15 residues long. Trimming stripped 5 bases from V and 3 bases from J, with 11 bases between. CDR3 sequence (DNA): TGTGCCAGTAGTCCAGGGGGGCTTGGGGCCAACGTCCTGACTTTC. This translates into CASSPGGLGANVLTF.

CDR3 DNA: TGTGCCAGCAGCTCCCTCCACGAGCAGTACTTC. Amino acids: CASSSLHEQYF. The chain recombines TRBV7-2 with TRBJ2-7, with unresolved D. The V gene lost 4 bases and the J gene lost 5 bases, with 6 bases spanning the gap. Germline values: CDR1 SGHTA, CDR2 FQGNSA. This CDR3 spans 11 amino acids.

The chain joins TRBV14 to TRBJ2-1; the D is unclear. The CDR3 length is 13 residues. Germline V gene lookup returns CDR1 SGHDN and CDR2 FVKESK. The V and J ends lost 0 bases and 11 bases respectively, with 11 bases between them. The CDR3 DNA is TGTGCCAGCAGCCAAGATCTGGGTAGTCAGCAGTTCTTC. It translates to CASSQDLGSQQFF.

This clonotype was seen only a few times. The V and J genes are TRBV24-1 and TRBJ1-1, with 9 bases fitting TRBD1. Germline assignment: CDR1 KGHDR and CDR2 SFDVKD. The trim removed 7 bases at V and 1 base at J, leaving 0 bases unmatched. The CDR3 length is 13 residues. This chain's CDR3 is CATRGQGNTEAFF. The CDR3 nucleotides read TGTGCCACCAGGGGACAGGGGAACACTGAAGCTTTCTTT.

This clonotype has more than one count but fewer than ten. This chain links TRBV6-1 with TRBJ2-7; 14 positions agree with TRBD2. This CDR3 is built from 16 residues. Germline V lookup: CDR1 MNHNS, CDR2 SASEGT. With V trimmed by 6 bases and J by 3 bases, 7 bases remained unmatched. The CDR3 sequence: CASRRSGTSGSYEQYF. As DNA, the CDR3 is TGTGCCAGCAGAAGATCCGGGACTAGCGGGAGCTACGAGCAGTACTTC.

The V and J genes are TRBV11-2 and TRBJ2-1; either TRBD1 or TRBD2 may fit D (5 bases each). Trimming took off 4 bases at V and 1 base at J, with 11 bases between the two ends. CDR1 and CDR2 (germline): SGHAT, FQNNGV. There are 15 residues in the CDR3. This chain's CDR3 is CASSSDGTSYNEQFF. The DNA for the CDR3 is TGTGCCAGCAGCTCGGACGGGACGTCCTACAATGAGCAGTTCTTC.

A few counts support this clonotype. V usage is TRBV7-2 and J usage is TRBJ2-1; 10 positions agree with TRBD2. CDR3 length: 16 residues. V lost 0 bases, J lost 5 bases, and 4 bases stayed unmatched. Germline values: CDR1 SGHTA, CDR2 FQGNSA. CDR3 in amino acids: CASSLAGTSENNEQFF. In DNA, the CDR3 is TGTGCCAGCAGCTTAGCCGGGACTAGCGAAAACAATGAGCAGTTCTTC.

This clonotype was picked up a small number of times. The chain links TRBV4-2 to TRBJ2-1, with D tentatively TRBD2 (6 bases). Germline-derived CDR1 and CDR2 are LGHNA and YNFKEQ. The CDR3 has 15 amino acids. V was pared by 2 bases and J by 5 bases, with 13 bases between. CDR3 DNA sequence: TGTGCCAGCAGCCAACCGTCTAGCGCCCACAATGAGCAGTTCTTC. As protein: CASSQPSSAHNEQFF.

This chain uses TRBV2 with TRBJ1-1; D is unclear. This CDR3 has 14 residues. Germline V gene data show CDR1 as SNHLY and CDR2 as FYNNEI. V shed 2 bases and J shed 1 base, with 8 bases lying between them. DNA for the CDR3: TGTGCCAGCAGTGAACTGGCAGCGAACACTGAAGCTTTCTTT. Protein: CASSELAANTEAFF.

The rearrangement joins TRBV29-1 to TRBJ2-2; D uncertain. In germline, CDR1 is SQVTM, CDR2 ANQGSEA. The CDR3 runs 13 residues. V lost 3 bases and J lost 1, with 6 bases in between. The CDR3 region is CSVDRMNTGELFF. CDR3 nucleotide sequence: TGCAGCGTTGACAGGATGAACACCGGGGAGCTGTTTTTT.

The rearrangement joins TRBV20-1 to TRBJ2-3, with 8 bases aligning to TRBD2. The CDR3 is made up of 13 amino acids. The junction had 7 bases not matched to a gene; V was cut back by 7 bases and J by 4 bases. The V gene's germline CDR1 is DFQATT and CDR2 SNEGSKA (reference sequence). The DNA for the CDR3 is TGCAGTGTTAAGCGGGAGATCTCAGATACGCAGTATTTT. It translates to CSVKREISDTQYF.

The chain recombines TRBV29-1 with TRBJ2-5; D might be TRBD2 (5 bases). This CDR3 region has 13 residues. The germline gives CDR1 SQVTM, CDR2 ANQGSEA. The V end lost 5 bases, the J end lost 1 base, and 11 bases lay between the germline ends. This CDR3 is CSVSSSSQETQYF. For the CDR3, the DNA is TGCAGCGTTAGCTCTAGCAGCCAAGAGACCCAGTACTTC.

V and J are TRBV27 and TRBJ2-1; D may be TRBD1 or TRBD2 (5 bases each). The CDR3 length is 15 residues. Germline values: CDR1 MNHEY, CDR2 SMNVEV (reference sequence). Trimming removed 8 bases from V and 1 base from J, with 15 bases in between. The CDR3 bases are TGTGCCAGCGCTCTACGGGGACCGTCCTACAATGAGCAGTTCTTC. Residues: CASALRGPSYNEQFF.

This sequence joins TRBV7-2 and TRBJ1-6, with D unclear. The ends were cut back, 0 bases at V and 7 bases at J, with 4 bases in the middle. Germline lookup yields CDR1 SGHTA and CDR2 FQGNSA. The CDR3 totals 13 residues. CDR3 sequence (DNA): TGTGCCAGCAGCTTAGCGAGGAATTCACCCCTCCACTTT. Its protein product is CASSLARNSPLHF.

In this sample, this clonotype turned up a few times. The chain is built from TRBV6-5 and TRBJ2-7; no clear D gene. Trimming left V 2 bases short and J 2 bases short, with 13 bases between. Germline lookup yields CDR1 MNHEY and CDR2 SVGAGI. The CDR3 length is 15 residues. The DNA for the CDR3 is TGTGCCAGCAGTTACCGGCTCGACCCCCCCTACGAGCAGTACTTC. The encoded protein is CASSYRLDPPYEQYF.

This clonotype has just a few counts. The genes are TRBV5-5 and TRBJ2-7, with 13 bases that match TRBD2. The CDR3 extends over 17 amino acids. CDR1 and CDR2 from the germline V gene are SGHKS and YYEKEE (reference sequence). J gave up 6 bases and V 2 bases, and 11 bases lay outside the gene matches. CDR3 region: CASSLGIPRTSGSEQYF. The CDR3 coding sequence is TGTGCCAGCAGCTTAGGGATCCCTCGGACTAGCGGGAGCGAGCAGTACTTC.

V is TRBV5-1 and J is TRBJ1-5; D unclear. Germline V gene data show CDR1 as SGHRS and CDR2 as YFSETQ. The V gene lost 3 bases and the J gene lost 7 bases, with 11 bases spanning the gap. This CDR3 contains 13 residues. CDR3 protein: CASSSKAGQPQHF. CDR3 nucleotide sequence: TGCGCCAGCAGCTCTAAGGCCGGACAGCCCCAGCATTTT.

The chain is built from TRBV30 and TRBJ2-3; no reliable D call. The germline V gene has CDR1 GTSNPN and CDR2 SVGIG (reference sequence). V was clipped by 1 base and J by 2 bases, with 7 bases between them. This CDR3 region has 13 residues. CDR3 residues: CAWSGRSTDTQYF. In DNA form, the CDR3 reads TGTGCCTGGAGTGGCAGGTCCACAGATACGCAGTATTTT.

This clonotype was found many times. The chain combines TRBV27 with TRBJ1-2; D is perhaps TRBD1 (5 bases). This CDR3 region has 13 residues. Trimming stripped 4 bases from V and 2 bases from J, with 8 bases between. Germline V CDR1 and CDR2: MNHEY, SMNVEV (reference sequence). This CDR3 is CASSSEGNYGYTF. CDR3 coding DNA: TGTGCCAGCAGTTCGGAGGGGAACTATGGCTACACCTTC.

This clonotype was observed a few times. The chain has TRBV27 and TRBJ2-7; maybe TRBD2 (6 bases). The germline V gene encodes CDR1 MNHEY and CDR2 SMNVEV (reference sequence). This CDR3 comprises 16 residues. V dropped 3 bases and J dropped 4 bases, with 19 bases sitting between them. The CDR3 coding sequence is TGTGCCAGCAGTTTCTCGCCGGTACTAGCTAGGTACGAGCAGTACTTC. Its protein product is CASSFSPVLARYEQYF.

This clonotype was observed a handful of times. The chain links TRBV3-1 to TRBJ2-7; unclear D gene. Germline lookup yields CDR1 LGHDT and CDR2 YNNKEL (reference sequence). V dropped 0 bases and J dropped 1 base, with 13 bases sitting between them. This CDR3 region has 16 residues. The CDR3 DNA follows: TGTGCCAGCAGCCAAGATTTTAGTCTTGTATCCTACGAGCAGTACTTC. Amino acid sequence: CASSQDFSLVSYEQYF.

This rearrangement joins TRBV5-1 to TRBJ2-1; unclear D gene. Trimming stripped 2 bases from V and 6 bases from J, with 9 bases between. In germline, CDR1 is SGHRS, CDR2 YFSETQ. The CDR3 length is 13 residues. In DNA form, the CDR3 reads TGCGCCAGCAGCTTTGGCCTGTTCAATGAGCAGTTCTTC. This gives the protein CASSFGLFNEQFF.

The chain combines TRBV28 with TRBJ1-2; D is possibly TRBD1 (5 bases). The V gene lost 2 bases and the J gene lost 6 bases, with 7 bases spanning the gap. CDR1 is MDHEN, CDR2 SYDVKM, per germline. The CDR3 is 12 amino acids. DNA of the CDR3: TGTGCCAGCAGTTTAAGGGGACATGGCTACACCTTC. Translated, it gives CASSLRGHGYTF.

There are a few counts of this clonotype. J is TRBJ1-2 and V is TRBV28; 7 positions agree with TRBD1. The germline CDR1 and CDR2 sequences are MDHEN and SYDVKM. This CDR3 spans 15 amino acids. The V segment lost 7 bases and the J segment 0 bases; nucleotides outside the gene matches: 8. The chain's CDR3 is CASTEGATANYGYTF. CDR3 coding DNA: TGTGCCAGCACGGAGGGGGCGACCGCTAACTATGGCTACACCTTC.

This clonotype was seen a few times. The chain uses TRBV7-8 and TRBJ2-3; D uncertain. Per the germline V gene, CDR1 is SGHVS and CDR2 is FQNEAQ. The CDR3 length is 14 residues. The V gene lost 0 bases and the J gene lost 5 bases, with 9 bases spanning the gap. This CDR3 reads CASSLAFGLDTQYF. The CDR3 DNA is TGTGCCAGCAGCTTAGCGTTCGGGTTAGATACGCAGTATTTT.

This clonotype was recorded a few times. Written as DNA, the CDR3 is TGCGCCAGCAGCGCGACTAGCGGGAGGGTTACTAATGAGCAGTTCTTC. Protein: CASSATSGRVTNEQFF. The chain combines TRBV5-1 with TRBJ2-1, with TRBD2 matching over 14 bases. V dropped 4 bases and J dropped 7; count of bases not matched to a gene: 7. The germline V gene has CDR1 SGHRS and CDR2 YFSETQ. The CDR3 is 16 residues long.

The CDR3 DNA sequence: TGTGCCAGCAGCCCCCGAGGGGGGGTGCGCCAAGAGACCCAGTACTTC. This gives the protein CASSPRGGVRQETQYF. This chain connects TRBV28 to TRBJ2-5; TRBD2 is a possible D gene (7 bases). The germline CDR1 and CDR2 sequences are MDHEN and SYDVKM. The CDR3 runs to 16 residues. V was trimmed by 6 bases and J by 1 base, leaving 18 bases between them.

This clonotype was counted ten times or more. The CDR3 DNA follows: TGCGCCAGCAGCCTTGACATAGTCATCACAGATACGCAGTATTTT. Protein sequence: CASSLDIVITDTQYF. The chain is built from TRBV5-1 and TRBJ2-3; D call uncertain. The germline gives CDR1 SGHRS, CDR2 YFSETQ. Trimming removed 4 bases at V and 2 bases at J, with 14 bases between. The CDR3 has 15 residues.